This T cell receptor beta chain was sequenced during a study of shared clonotypes between healthy human individuals. Clones were read by immunoSEQ multiplex PCR, and TCRdb kept only the in-frame ones, dropping some. This sample has under 1,100,000 clones, with approximately 78% found just once. Per germline, CDR1 SGHNT and CDR2 YENEEA. The CDR3 runs to 13 residues. Trimming left V 3 bases short and J 5 bases short, with 9 bases between. The origin of this receptor is a man aged 18-30 years in good health. Some clones in this sample may be carry-over from other donors' samples. This chain connects TRBV11-3 to TRBJ2-3; the D call may be TRBD1 or TRBD2 (5 bases each). Sequencing was done on a sample of memory CD4+ T cells from PBMCs. The subset is: CD45RA-negative fraction. The CDR3 region is CASSFGAGDTQYF. The DNA of the CDR3 is TGTGCCAGCAGCTTCGGGGCGGGAGATACGCAGTATTTT.